A single sample gave rise to the 18 T cell receptor beta chains below, sequenced in a study of PD-1 blockade in classical Hodgkin lymphoma. Libraries were prepared by immunoSEQ multiplex PCR; TCRdb keeps only in-frame clonotypes and omits some of them. Of roughly 15,000 clones in the sample, 55% to 80% were seen once. Relapse was seen in all patients after autologous stem cell transplantation, and brentuximab vedotin exposure was variable. The sequences come from peripheral blood mononuclear cells (PBMCs), collected at baseline. These receptors originate from a human donor with classical Hodgkin lymphoma.

This clone has a handful of counts. The chain carries TRBV11-2 and TRBJ2-3; no clear D. CDR3 length: 12 amino acids. The V gene lost 10 bases and the J gene lost 3 bases, with 11 bases spanning the gap. CDR1 is SGHAT and CDR2 is FQNNGV in the germline V gene. CDR3 sequence (DNA): TGTGCCACCGGTTATCCGACAGATACGCAGTATTTT. It yields the protein CATGYPTDTQYF. The entire variable domain, with the rest obtained from reference TRBV11-2 and TRBJ2-3, is as follows: EAGVAQSPRYKIIEKRQSVAFWCNPISGHATLYWYQQILGQGPKLLIQFQNNGVVDDSQLPKDRFSAERLKGVDSTLKIQPAKLEDSAVYLCATGYPTDTQYFGPGTRLTVL.

This sequence joins TRBV6-5 and TRBJ1-3; D is uncertain. The CDR3 is made up of 16 amino acids. Trimming cost V 0 bases and J 4 bases, with 13 bases left between them. Germline V gives CDR1 MNHEY, CDR2 SVGAGI. CDR3 sequence: CASSYSRRRSGNTIYF. As DNA, the CDR3 is TGTGCCAGCAGTTACTCCCGCAGGCGCTCAGGAAACACCATATATTTT.

The table lists this clone with a count of one. The chain carries TRBV6-6 and TRBJ2-7; 7 bases align to TRBD1. Germline CDR1 MNHNY, CDR2 SVGAGI (reference sequence). V lost 6 bases and J lost 0; bases outside the gene matches: 2. There are 13 residues in the CDR3. The CDR3 protein is CASSNRGSYEQYF. The CDR3 nucleotides read TGTGCCAGCAGCAACAGGGGCTCCTACGAGCAGTACTTC.

The chain uses TRBV7-2 and TRBJ1-4; 9 bases align to TRBD1. This CDR3 is 14 amino acids long. J lost 5 bases, V lost 6 bases, and 4 bases had no gene match. The V gene's germline CDR1 is SGHTA and CDR2 FQGNSA. CDR3 in amino acids: CASRPGTGNEKLFF. The CDR3 nucleotides are TGTGCCAGCAGGCCCGGGACAGGGAATGAAAAACTGTTTTTT.

By sample share, this clone is medium-sized. The rearrangement uses TRBV19 and TRBJ2-1; D is ambiguous. Germline assignment: CDR1 LNHDA and CDR2 SQIVND (reference sequence). The CDR3 loop spans 11 amino acids. V lost 6 bases and J 7 bases, leaving 7 bases between the germline ends. CDR3 DNA: TGTGCCAGTAGATGGGGAAATGAGCAGTTCTTC. Protein: CASRWGNEQFF.

This clone was recorded a few times. The chain recombines TRBV5-6 with TRBJ2-7; the D gene is possibly TRBD1 (6 bases). Germline loops: CDR1 SGHDT, CDR2 YYEEEE. There are 15 residues in the CDR3. V gave up 2 bases and J gave up 2 bases, with 14 bases separating them. In DNA, the CDR3 is TGTGCCAGCAGCTTCCGAGGGGCAGGGGCCTACGAGCAGTACTTC. Amino acid sequence: CASSFRGAGAYEQYF.

The chain recombines TRBV2 with TRBJ2-3; D ambiguous. In germline, CDR1 is SNHLY, CDR2 FYNNEI. This CDR3 contains 14 residues. The V gene lost 5 bases and the J gene lost 5 bases, with 14 bases spanning the gap. The CDR3 loop is CASSRERNRDTQYF. The CDR3, as DNA: TGTGCCAGCAGTCGAGAGAGAAACAGAGATACGCAGTATTTT.

This clone is labeled medium-sized. This chain joins TRBV10-3 and TRBJ2-7; 10 bases fit TRBD2. Germline lookup yields CDR1 ENHRY and CDR2 SYGVKD. The CDR3 loop spans 17 amino acids. V shed 0 bases, J shed 9 bases, and the junction held 14 bases outside the gene matches. The DNA of the CDR3 is TGTGCCATCAGTGAGTCCCCACTAGCGGGACTTCCTAGAGGGCAGTACTTC. Its translation: CAISESPLAGLPRGQYF.

The rearrangement uses TRBV27 and TRBJ2-7; 11 positions match TRBD1. CDR1 and CDR2 from the germline V gene are MNHEY and SMNVEV (reference sequence). Losses at the gene ends were 5 bases for V and 2 bases for J; bases not matched to a gene: 8. The CDR3 spans 16 residues. The CDR3 region is CASSAAGQGAPYEQYF. The DNA of the CDR3 is TGTGCCAGCAGTGCAGCCGGACAGGGGGCCCCCTACGAGCAGTACTTC.

This chain joins TRBV15 and TRBJ1-1, with a weak D call TRBD1 (5 bases). CDR1 LNHNV and CDR2 YYDKDF come from the germline V gene (reference sequence). The V end was cut by 1 base, the J end by 4 bases, with 7 bases between. This CDR3 is built from 13 residues. CDR3 nucleotides: TGTGCCACCAGCAGAGCGGGGGGCACTGAAGCTTTCTTT. Translated, it gives CATSRAGGTEAFF.

The DNA of the CDR3 is TGCGCCAGCAGCTCCGGGACAGGGAGTAGTGTGGCCAACGTCCTGACTTTC. It is translated as CASSSGTGSSVANVLTF. The chain employs TRBV5-1 and TRBJ2-6; 9 nucleotides line up with TRBD1. V lost 3 bases and J lost 6; bases outside the gene matches: 10. This CDR3 spans 17 amino acids. CDR1 SGHRS and CDR2 YFSETQ come from the germline V gene.

The chain recombines TRBV19 with TRBJ2-2; D is unclear. The CDR3 extends over 13 amino acids. Germline V gives CDR1 LNHDA, CDR2 SQIVND (reference sequence). The germline V and J ends were trimmed by 5 bases and 6 bases, with 10 bases remaining between them. The CDR3 bases are TGTGCCAGTAGTGATAGGTGGTCCGGGGAGCTGTTTTTT. It is translated as CASSDRWSGELFF.

This sequence joins TRBV5-6 and TRBJ2-7; 7 bases match TRBD2. Germline values: CDR1 SGHDT, CDR2 YYEEEE. This CDR3 has 16 residues. V was pared by 4 bases and J by 2 bases, with 12 bases of the junction left unmatched. The CDR3 sequence is CASSPTPGGVPYEQYF. DNA of the CDR3: TGTGCCAGCAGCCCTACCCCGGGGGGTGTGCCCTACGAGCAGTACTTC.

The CDR3 sequence is CASRLEIGAVGELFF. CDR3 in DNA: TGTGCCAGCCGCCTCGAGATTGGTGCGGTTGGTGAGCTGTTTTTT. The rearrangement uses TRBV27 and TRBJ2-2; D uncertain. V dropped 8 bases and J dropped 11 bases, with 24 bases sitting between them. The germline V gene has CDR1 MNHEY and CDR2 SMNVEV (reference sequence). There are 15 residues in the CDR3.

The V gene is TRBV10-3, the J gene TRBJ2-1; D ambiguous. Germline CDR1 and CDR2: ENHRY and SYGVKD. CDR3 length: 16 amino acids. Trimming shortened V by 0 bases and J by 0 bases, and 9 bases separated the two germline ends. CDR3 sequence: CAISESGWSSYNEQFF. In DNA, the CDR3 is TGTGCCATCAGTGAGTCTGGTTGGAGCTCCTACAATGAGCAGTTCTTC.

The J gene is TRBJ1-4, the V gene TRBV29-1; D gene ambiguous. V was shortened by 4 bases and J by 4 bases, with 4 bases between the two germline ends. Germline CDR1 reads SQVTM; CDR2 reads ANQGSEA. The CDR3 spans 11 residues. The DNA of the CDR3 is TGCAGCGTTGTGGATAATGAAAAACTGTTTTTT. Amino acids: CSVVDNEKLFF.

The chain couples TRBV5-4 to TRBJ2-2, with a weak D call TRBD1 (6 bases). V dropped 3 bases and J dropped 1 base, with 7 bases sitting between them. The germline gives CDR1 SGHNT, CDR2 YYREEE (reference sequence). The CDR3 extends over 14 amino acids. CDR3 DNA sequence: TGTGCCAGCAGCTCGACAGGGAACACCGGGGAGCTGTTTTTT. This codes for CASSSTGNTGELFF.

The genes are TRBV19 and TRBJ1-5, with D possibly TRBD1 on 5 matching bases. The germline V gene has CDR1 LNHDA and CDR2 SQIVND (reference sequence). V lost 5 bases and J lost 3, with 8 bases in between. The CDR3 consists of 13 residues. In DNA form, the CDR3 reads TGTGCCAGTAGTCCCAGGGACAATCAGCCCCAGCATTTT. Amino acid sequence: CASSPRDNQPQHF.